The T cell receptor beta chain under discussion was sequenced for a study of T-cell reconstitution after alpha-beta-depleted transplantation in children. The CDR3 totals 17 residues. With 11 bases clipped from V and 10 bases from J, the junction kept 26 bases outside the gene matches. CDR1 is LGHDT, CDR2 YNNKEL, per germline (reference sequence). For TCRbeta, the library was prepared with unique molecular identifiers. TCRdb independently ran MiXCR on the PCR reads; one entry per CDR3 protein. Here the sample spans over 200,000 distinct CDR3 sequences, approximately 9% being singletons. This clonotype was obtained from a human donor who donated a stem cell graft to a child with acute lymphoblastic leukemia. The chain combines TRBV3-1 with TRBJ2-1; 7 bases align to TRBD2. The input for sequencing was PBMCs from the stem cell graft donor, taken from the stem cell graft. In nucleotides, the CDR3 is TGTGCCTCCTGCCAACTCCGGGACTACCCGACGGTAAAGGAGCAGTTCTTC. Amino acid sequence: CASCQLRDYPTVKEQFF.